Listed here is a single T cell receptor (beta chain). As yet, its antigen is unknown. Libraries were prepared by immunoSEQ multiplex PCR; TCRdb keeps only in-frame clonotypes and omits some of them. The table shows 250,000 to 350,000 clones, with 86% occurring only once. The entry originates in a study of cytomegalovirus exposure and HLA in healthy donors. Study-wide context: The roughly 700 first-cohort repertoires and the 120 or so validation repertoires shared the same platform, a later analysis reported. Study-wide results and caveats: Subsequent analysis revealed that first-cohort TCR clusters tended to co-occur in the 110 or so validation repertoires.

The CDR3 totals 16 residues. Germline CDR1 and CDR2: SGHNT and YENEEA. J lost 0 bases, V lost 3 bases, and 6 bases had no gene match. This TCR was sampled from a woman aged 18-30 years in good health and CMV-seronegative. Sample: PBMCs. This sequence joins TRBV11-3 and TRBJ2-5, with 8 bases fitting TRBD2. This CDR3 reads CASSFSASGHQETQYF. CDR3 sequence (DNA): TGTGCCAGCAGCTTCTCAGCTAGCGGGCACCAAGAGACCCAGTACTTC.